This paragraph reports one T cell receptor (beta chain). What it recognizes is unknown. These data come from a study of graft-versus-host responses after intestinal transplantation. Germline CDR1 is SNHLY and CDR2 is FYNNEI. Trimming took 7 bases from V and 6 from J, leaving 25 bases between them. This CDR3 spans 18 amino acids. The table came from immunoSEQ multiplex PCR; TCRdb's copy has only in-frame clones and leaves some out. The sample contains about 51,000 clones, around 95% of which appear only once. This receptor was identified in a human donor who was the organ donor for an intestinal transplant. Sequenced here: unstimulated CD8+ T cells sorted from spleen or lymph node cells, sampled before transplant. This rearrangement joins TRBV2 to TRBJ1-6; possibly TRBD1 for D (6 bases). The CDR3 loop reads CASTGVEIKKGVNSPLHF. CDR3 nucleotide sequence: TGTGCCAGCACAGGGGTGGAAATCAAAAAGGGGGTTAATTCACCCCTCCACTTT.